Shown below are 3 T cell receptor beta chains from a single sample sequenced in a study of T cell changes during pregnancy in multiple sclerosis. Generated by immunoSEQ multiplex PCR, the TCRdb table keeps only in-frame clones and is missing some. The sample has 45,000 to 55,000 clones, about 90% seen once. Specimen: peripheral blood, collected in the first trimester of pregnancy. The receptors were gathered from a female donor with multiple sclerosis, enrolled in a pregnancy study.

The chain recombines TRBV6-6 with TRBJ1-3; TRBD1 is a possible D gene (6 bases). Germline V CDR1 and CDR2: MNHNY, SVGAGI (reference sequence). The CDR3 spans 15 residues. V was clipped by 5 bases and J by 4 bases, with 15 bases between them. The chain's CDR3 is CASSTQTGTGNTIYF. CDR3 coding DNA: TGTGCCAGCAGTACCCAGACAGGCACCGGAAACACCATATATTTT.

This clone came up a few times. The chain is built from TRBV7-2 and TRBJ1-1; 8 bases line up with TRBD1. There are 13 residues in the CDR3. The trim removed 7 bases at V and 1 base at J, leaving 2 bases unmatched. Germline V lookup: CDR1 SGHTA, CDR2 FQGNSA. The CDR3 DNA sequence: TGTGCCAGCACTGACAGGGGGAACACTGAAGCTTTCTTT. Amino acids: CASTDRGNTEAFF.

The chain recombines TRBV19 with TRBJ1-6; D not resolved. Germline V CDR1 and CDR2: LNHDA, SQIVND (reference sequence). The CDR3 has 13 residues. V was pared by 4 bases and J by 5 bases, with 6 bases between. The CDR3, as DNA: TGTGCCAGTAGTAGGCAGAATAATTCACCCCTCCACTTT. Its translation: CASSRQNNSPLHF.